One T cell receptor (beta chain) is described in this entry. This sample stems from a study of blood T cell repertoires in COVID-19. Study-level information: Acute and convalescent COVID-19 specimens originated in the United States, Italy and Spain. Nucleic acid was either cDNA or gDNA, and it came from T cells, B-cell-depleted T cells, or PBMCs.

TCRdb keeps only in-frame clones here, not all; method: immunoSEQ multiplex PCR. The table has 95,000 to 100,000 clones, 87% seen once. CDR1 and CDR2 from the germline V gene are SGHRS and YFSETQ. This CDR3 is built from 16 residues. The J segment lost 1 base and the V segment lost 0 bases, leaving 3 bases of the junction unmatched. Sequencing used peripheral blood. The TCR originated in a woman aged 30 to 39 with acute or convalescent COVID-19. The V call is TRBV5-1, the J call TRBJ2-3; 9 nucleotides align to TRBD1. CDR3 sequence: CASSLGGQGGTDTQYF. CDR3 in DNA: TGCGCCAGCAGCTTGGGGGGACAGGGAGGCACAGATACGCAGTATTTT.